The clone carrying this T cell receptor beta chain turned up a few times. The data were obtained in a study of blood T cell repertoires in COVID-19. Whole-study context: Sources were T cells, B-cell-depleted T cells, or PBMCs; the material itself was cDNA or gDNA.

Clones were read by immunoSEQ multiplex PCR, and TCRdb kept only the in-frame ones, dropping some. The table records around 180,000 clones, less than 85% of them present only once. CDR1 and CDR2 (germline): MNHEY, SVGAGI. The CDR3 covers 15 residues. V shed 5 bases and J shed 0 bases, with 13 bases lying between them. The origin of this receptor is a man aged 45-65 years who had recovered from COVID-19. The sample was PBMCs or T cells enriched from blood (not recorded which). The chain joins TRBV6-5 to TRBJ1-2; no reliable D call. The CDR3 loop is CASSPRRTTNYGYTF. CDR3 nucleotides: TGTGCCAGCAGTCCCAGACGGACTACTAACTATGGCTACACCTTC.